The source of this T cell receptor beta chain is a study of blood T cell repertoires in COVID-19. Sequencing used immunoSEQ multiplex PCR; TCRdb keeps in-frame clones, though not all of them. The sample has some 65,000 clones; around 93% are singletons. This TCR was recovered from a man aged 70 or older with active COVID-19. The specimen was peripheral blood.

The CDR3 nucleotides read TGTGCCAGCAGGCCACCGGGACAGGATTATCAGCCCCAGCATTTT. This translates into CASRPPGQDYQPQHF. V gene TRBV28 combines with J gene TRBJ1-5, with TRBD1 identical over 8 bases. The CDR3 runs to 15 residues. After removal of 6 bases from V and 5 bases from J, the junction contained 9 bases not matched to a gene. The germline V gene has CDR1 MDHEN and CDR2 SYDVKM.